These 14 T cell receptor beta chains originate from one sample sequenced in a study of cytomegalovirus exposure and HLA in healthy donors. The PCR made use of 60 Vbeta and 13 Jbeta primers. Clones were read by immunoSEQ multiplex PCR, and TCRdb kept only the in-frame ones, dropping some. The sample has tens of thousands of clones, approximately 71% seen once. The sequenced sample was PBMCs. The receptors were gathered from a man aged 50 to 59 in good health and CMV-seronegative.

CDR3 coding DNA: TGTGCCAGCAGTTACTTAGGGGGCTCGGGCTACACCTTC. Its translation is CASSYLGGSGYTF. V is TRBV6-5 and J is TRBJ1-2, with 7 bases that match TRBD1. The CDR3 is 13 amino acids. Germline CDR1 MNHEY, CDR2 SVGAGI. Trimming removed 1 base from V and 8 bases from J; junction bases left unmatched: 4.

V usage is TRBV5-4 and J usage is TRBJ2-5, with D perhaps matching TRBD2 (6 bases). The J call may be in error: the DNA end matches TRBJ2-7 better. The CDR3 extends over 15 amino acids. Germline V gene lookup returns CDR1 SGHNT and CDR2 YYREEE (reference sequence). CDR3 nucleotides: TGTGCCAGCAGCTTCGGGGGAGGCGCTTCCTACGAGCAGTACTTC. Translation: CASSFGGGASYEQYF.

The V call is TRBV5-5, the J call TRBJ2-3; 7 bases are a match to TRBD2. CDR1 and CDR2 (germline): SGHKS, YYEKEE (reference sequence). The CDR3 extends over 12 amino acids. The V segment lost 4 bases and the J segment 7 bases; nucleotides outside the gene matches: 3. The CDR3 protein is CASSPGLNTQYF. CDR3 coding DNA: TGTGCCAGCAGCCCGGGACTAAATACGCAGTATTTT.

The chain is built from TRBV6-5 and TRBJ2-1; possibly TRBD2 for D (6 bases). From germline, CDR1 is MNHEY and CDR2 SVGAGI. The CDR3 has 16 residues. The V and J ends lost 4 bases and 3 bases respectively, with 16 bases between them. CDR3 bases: TGTGCCAGCAGTTCCGCGGGAAGGCTCATCTACAATGAGCAGTTCTTC. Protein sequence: CASSSAGRLIYNEQFF.

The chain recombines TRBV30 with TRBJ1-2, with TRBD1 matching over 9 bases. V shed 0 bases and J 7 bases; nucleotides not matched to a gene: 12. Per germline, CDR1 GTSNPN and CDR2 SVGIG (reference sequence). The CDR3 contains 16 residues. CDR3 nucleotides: TGTGCCTGGAGTGTGACGACGGGACAGGGCGTAGTTGGCTACACCTTC. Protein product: CAWSVTTGQGVVGYTF.

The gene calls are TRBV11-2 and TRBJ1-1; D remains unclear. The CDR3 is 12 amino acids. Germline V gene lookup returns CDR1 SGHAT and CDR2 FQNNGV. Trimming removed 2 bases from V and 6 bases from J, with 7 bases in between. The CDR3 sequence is CASSLSGAEAFF. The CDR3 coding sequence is TGTGCCAGCAGCTTAAGCGGGGCTGAAGCTTTCTTT.

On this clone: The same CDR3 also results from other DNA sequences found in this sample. The CDR3 nucleotides are TGTGCCAGCAGTGAATCAGGGAATCAGCCCCAGCATTTT. Its translation is CASSESGNQPQHF. J is TRBJ1-5 and V is TRBV25-1; TRBD1 might be the D (5 bases). Germline-derived CDR1 and CDR2 are MGHDK and SYGVNS. V was clipped by 1 base and J by 4 bases, with 5 bases between them. This CDR3 has 13 amino acids. The whole variable domain, filled in from reference TRBV25-1 and TRBJ1-5, reads EADIYQTPRYLVIGTGKKITLECSQTMGHDKMYWYQQDPGMELHLIHYSYGVNSTEKGDLSSESTVSRIRTEHFPLTLESARPSHTSQYLCASSESGNQPQHFGDGTRLSIL.

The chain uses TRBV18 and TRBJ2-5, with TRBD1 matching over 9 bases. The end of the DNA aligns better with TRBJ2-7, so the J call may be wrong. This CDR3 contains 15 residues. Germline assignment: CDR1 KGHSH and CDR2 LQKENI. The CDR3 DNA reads TGTGCCAGCTCACCAGGGACAGGGTCTTGGGACGAGCAGTACTTC. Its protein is CASSPGTGSWDEQYF.

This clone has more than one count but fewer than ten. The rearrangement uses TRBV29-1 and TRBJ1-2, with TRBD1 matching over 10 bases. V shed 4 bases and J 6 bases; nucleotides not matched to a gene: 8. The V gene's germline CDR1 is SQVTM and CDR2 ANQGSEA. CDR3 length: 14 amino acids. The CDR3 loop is CSVAGTGVRDGYTF. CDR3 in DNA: TGCAGCGTTGCAGGGACAGGGGTCCGGGATGGCTACACCTTC.

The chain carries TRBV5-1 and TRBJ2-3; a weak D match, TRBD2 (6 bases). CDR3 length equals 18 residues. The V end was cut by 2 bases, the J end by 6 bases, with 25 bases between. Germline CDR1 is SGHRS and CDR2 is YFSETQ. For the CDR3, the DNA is TGCGCCAGCAGCTTAGGTCTCGTGGGAGGCACAAGGCCGGATACGCAGTATTTT. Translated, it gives CASSLGLVGGTRPDTQYF.

In DNA form, the CDR3 reads TGCAGCATAGGCGGGAAGTGGGACTACGAGCAGTACTTC. It translates to CSIGGKWDYEQYF. The rearrangement joins TRBV29-1 to TRBJ2-7; possibly TRBD2 for D (6 bases). The CDR3 consists of 13 residues. Germline CDR1 is SQVTM and CDR2 is ANQGSEA. The V end lost 8 bases, the J end lost 3 bases, and 17 bases lay between the germline ends.

CDR3 DNA sequence: TGCGCCAGCACTCCGAGGGCCGGGACAGAAAGGGAGCAGTACTTC. It translates to CASTPRAGTEREQYF. This sequence joins TRBV5-1 and TRBJ2-7; 7 positions agree with TRBD1. The V segment lost 6 bases and the J segment 7 bases; nucleotides outside the gene matches: 16. From germline, CDR1 is SGHRS and CDR2 YFSETQ. This CDR3 is 15 amino acids long. The full variable domain, rest sourced from reference TRBV5-1 and TRBJ2-7, is KAGVTQTPRYLIKTRGQQVTLSCSPISGHRSVSWYQQTPGQGLQFLFEYFSETQRNKGNFPGRFSGRQFSNSRSEMNVSTLELGDSALYLCASTPRAGTEREQYFGPGTRLTVT.

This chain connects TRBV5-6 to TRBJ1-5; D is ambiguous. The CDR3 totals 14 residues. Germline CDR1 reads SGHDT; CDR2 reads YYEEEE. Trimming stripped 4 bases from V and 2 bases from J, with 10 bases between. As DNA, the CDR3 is TGTGCCAGCAGCCTCTGGAGGGGCAATCAGCCCCAGCATTTT. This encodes CASSLWRGNQPQHF.

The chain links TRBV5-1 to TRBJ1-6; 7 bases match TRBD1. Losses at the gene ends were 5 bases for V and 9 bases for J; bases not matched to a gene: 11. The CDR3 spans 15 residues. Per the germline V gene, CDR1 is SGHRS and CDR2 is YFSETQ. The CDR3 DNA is TGCGCCAGCAGTTCCTCAGGGGGTTCGAGTTCACCCCTCCACTTT. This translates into CASSSSGGSSSPLHF.